This TCR beta chain originates from a study of control samples from healthy donors and cancer patients. Trimming shortened V by 8 bases and J by 0 bases, and 19 bases separated the two germline ends. Germline V gene data show CDR1 as GTSNPN and CDR2 as SVGIG (reference sequence). The CDR3 runs to 15 residues. Produced via immunoSEQ multiplex PCR; TCRdb's table is partial and in-frame only. In the table there are about 120,000 clones, roughly 92% of which are singletons. This sequence originates from a man in his late teens or twenties in good health. The rearrangement uses TRBV30 and TRBJ1-2; tentatively, D is TRBD1 (6 bases). The sequencing sample was made of blood. The CDR3 DNA sequence: TGTGCCCTGGAGGGGGGAGGTTTTACTAACTATGGCTACACCTTC. Translated, it gives CALEGGGFTNYGYTF.